The TCR beta chain under discussion was sequenced for a study of OX40 agonist ivuxolimab in advanced cancers. About the study: Cancers in dose escalation were hepatocellular, melanoma, renal cell and head and neck. Patients with prior anti-PD-1, anti-PD-L1 or anti-CTLA-4 therapy were eligible; about 40% had some. Notes on the study in general: Clonal expansion by week 6 occurred in CD4+ and CD8+ blood T cells (at 0.1 to 3.0 mg/kg).

Sequencing used immunoSEQ multiplex PCR; TCRdb keeps in-frame clones, though not all of them. The repertoire holds some 100,000 clones, with around nine tenths as singletons. The CDR3 sequence is 16 residues long. The V segment lost 5 bases and the J segment 6 bases; nucleotides outside the gene matches: 13. The germline CDR1 and CDR2 sequences are LNHDA and SQIVND (reference sequence). This clone was recorded once. What it binds is not known. The TCR was taken from an adult with an advanced solid tumor such as melanoma, head and neck, liver or kidney cancer. The V gene is TRBV19, the J gene TRBJ2-3; 8 bases align to TRBD1. Here the sequenced sample was CD4+ or CD8+ T cells sorted from blood, taken in a trial of the OX40 agonist ivuxolimab. The CDR3 DNA reads TGTGCCAGTAGTGATCCCGGGACAGGCGCCATGGATACGCAGTATTTT. It codes for CASSDPGTGAMDTQYF.